This TCR beta chain was sequenced in a study of blood T cell repertoires in COVID-19. Across the whole study: The United States, Italy and Spain supplied acute and convalescent COVID-19 samples. The cDNA or gDNA used as material had been derived from T cells, B-cell-depleted T cells, or PBMCs.

Germline loops: CDR1 SGHRS, CDR2 YFSETQ. The CDR3 is made up of 15 amino acids. V lost 5 bases and J lost 7; bases outside the gene matches: 13. Methods used by the authors: Estimated nucleated cell counts came from reference gene primer amplification. Sequencing used immunoSEQ multiplex PCR; TCRdb keeps in-frame clones, though not all of them. V and J calls and clone size are as listed in that table; D and trimming were resolved from the DNA. The repertoire holds over 130,000 clones, roughly 80% seen once, with 2.2% in the top ten. This receptor was obtained from a man between 65 and 79 years old with acute or convalescent COVID-19. J is TRBJ2-7 and V is TRBV5-1, with 9 bases that match TRBD1. What was sequenced was peripheral blood. In DNA, the CDR3 is TGCGCCAGCAGACCACCTACAGGGGGCGCGGGGGAGCAGTACTTC. It translates to CASRPPTGGAGEQYF. Together with reference TRBV5-1 and TRBJ2-7, the CDR3 gives the full variable domain: KAGVTQTPRYLIKTRGQQVTLSCSPISGHRSVSWYQQTPGQGLQFLFEYFSETQRNKGNFPGRFSGRQFSNSRSEMNVSTLELGDSALYLCASRPPTGGAGEQYFGPGTRLTVT.